This T cell receptor beta chain was sequenced during a study of T cell changes during pregnancy in multiple sclerosis. V dropped 5 bases and J dropped 5 bases, with 10 bases sitting between them. There are 13 residues in the CDR3. Germline CDR1 and CDR2: MGHRA and YSYEKL. Only in-frame clones appear in the TCRdb table, and some are missing; sequencing was by immunoSEQ multiplex PCR. The sample lists roughly 89,000 clones, approximately 92% seen once, with around 4% in the top ten. The rearrangement uses TRBV4-1 and TRBJ1-5; D is ambiguous. The source of this sequence is a female donor with multiple sclerosis, enrolled in a pregnancy study. The sample consisted of peripheral blood, taken in the first trimester of pregnancy. The CDR3 bases are TGCGCCAGCAGCTCACAGCTCGATCAGCCCCAGCATTTT. It translates to CASSSQLDQPQHF.